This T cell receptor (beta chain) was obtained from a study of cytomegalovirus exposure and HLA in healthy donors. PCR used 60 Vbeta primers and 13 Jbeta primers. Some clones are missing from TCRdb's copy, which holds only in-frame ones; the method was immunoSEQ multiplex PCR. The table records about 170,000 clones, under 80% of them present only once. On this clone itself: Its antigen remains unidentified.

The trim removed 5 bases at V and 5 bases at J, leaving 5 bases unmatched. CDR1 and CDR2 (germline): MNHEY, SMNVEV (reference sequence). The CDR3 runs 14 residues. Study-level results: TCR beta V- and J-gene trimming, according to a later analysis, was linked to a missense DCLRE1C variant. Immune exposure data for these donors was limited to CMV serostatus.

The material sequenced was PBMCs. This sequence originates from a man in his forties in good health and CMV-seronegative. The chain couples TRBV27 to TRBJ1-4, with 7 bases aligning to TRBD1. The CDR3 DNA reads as TGTGCCAGCAGTCCACAGGGGATAAATGAAAAACTGTTTTTT. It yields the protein CASSPQGINEKLFF.